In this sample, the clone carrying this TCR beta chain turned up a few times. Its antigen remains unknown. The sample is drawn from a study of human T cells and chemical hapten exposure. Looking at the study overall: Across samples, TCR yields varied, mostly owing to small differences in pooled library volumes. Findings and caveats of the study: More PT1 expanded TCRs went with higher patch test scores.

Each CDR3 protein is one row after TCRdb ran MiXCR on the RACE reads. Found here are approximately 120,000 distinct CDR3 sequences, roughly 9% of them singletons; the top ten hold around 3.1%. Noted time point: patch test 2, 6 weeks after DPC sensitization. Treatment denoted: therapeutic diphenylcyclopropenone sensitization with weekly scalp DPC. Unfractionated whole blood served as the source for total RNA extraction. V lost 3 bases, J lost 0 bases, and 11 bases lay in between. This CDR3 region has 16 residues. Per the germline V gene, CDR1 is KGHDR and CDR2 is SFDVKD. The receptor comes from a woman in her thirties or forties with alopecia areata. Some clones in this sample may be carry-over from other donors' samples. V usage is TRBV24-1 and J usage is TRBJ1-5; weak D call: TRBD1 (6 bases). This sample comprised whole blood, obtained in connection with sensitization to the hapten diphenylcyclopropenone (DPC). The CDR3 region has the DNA TGTGCCACCAGTGATACCCGGACAGATAGCAATCAGCCCCAGCATTTT. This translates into CATSDTRTDSNQPQHF.